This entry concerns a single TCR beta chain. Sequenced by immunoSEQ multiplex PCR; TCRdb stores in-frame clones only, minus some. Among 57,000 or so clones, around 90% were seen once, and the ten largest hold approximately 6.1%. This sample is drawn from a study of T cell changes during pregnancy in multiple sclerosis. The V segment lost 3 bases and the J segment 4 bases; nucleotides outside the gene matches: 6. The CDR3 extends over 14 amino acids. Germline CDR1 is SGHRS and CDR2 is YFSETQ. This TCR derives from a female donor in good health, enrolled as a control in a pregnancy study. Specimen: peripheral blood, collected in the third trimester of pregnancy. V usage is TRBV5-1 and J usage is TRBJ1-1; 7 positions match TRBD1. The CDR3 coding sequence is TGCGCCAGCAGCTCCTCGACAGGGTCCACTGAAGCTTTCTTT. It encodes CASSSSTGSTEAFF.